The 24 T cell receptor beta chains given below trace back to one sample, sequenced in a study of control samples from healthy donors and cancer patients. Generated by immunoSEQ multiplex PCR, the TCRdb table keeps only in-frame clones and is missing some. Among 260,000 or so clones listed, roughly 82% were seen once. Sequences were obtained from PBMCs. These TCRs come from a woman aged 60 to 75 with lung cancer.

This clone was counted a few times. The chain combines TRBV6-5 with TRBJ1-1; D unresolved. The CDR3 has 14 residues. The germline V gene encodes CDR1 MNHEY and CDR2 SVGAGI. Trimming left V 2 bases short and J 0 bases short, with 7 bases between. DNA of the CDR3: TGTGCCAGCAGTTACACCGCTATGAACACTGAAGCTTTCTTT. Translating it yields CASSYTAMNTEAFF.

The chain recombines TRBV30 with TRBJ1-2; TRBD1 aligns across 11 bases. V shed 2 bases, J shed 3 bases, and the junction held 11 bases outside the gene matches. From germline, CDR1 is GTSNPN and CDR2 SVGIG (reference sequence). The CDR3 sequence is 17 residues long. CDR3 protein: CAWSPWTGGLRHYGYTF. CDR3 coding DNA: TGTGCCTGGAGTCCCTGGACAGGGGGCCTAAGGCACTATGGCTACACCTTC.

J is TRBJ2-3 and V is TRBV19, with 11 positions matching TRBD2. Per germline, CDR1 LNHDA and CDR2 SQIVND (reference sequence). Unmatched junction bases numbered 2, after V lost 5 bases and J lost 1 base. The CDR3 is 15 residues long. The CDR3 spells CASSPGLAGTDTQYF. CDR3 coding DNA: TGTGCCAGTAGTCCGGGACTAGCGGGCACAGATACGCAGTATTTT.

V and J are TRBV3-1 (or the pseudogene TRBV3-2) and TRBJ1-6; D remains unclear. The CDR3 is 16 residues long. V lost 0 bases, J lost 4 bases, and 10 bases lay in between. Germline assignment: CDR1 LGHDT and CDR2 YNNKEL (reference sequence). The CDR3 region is CASSQDGGSYNSPLHF. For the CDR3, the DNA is TGTGCCAGCAGCCAAGATGGTGGCAGTTATAATTCACCCCTCCACTTT.

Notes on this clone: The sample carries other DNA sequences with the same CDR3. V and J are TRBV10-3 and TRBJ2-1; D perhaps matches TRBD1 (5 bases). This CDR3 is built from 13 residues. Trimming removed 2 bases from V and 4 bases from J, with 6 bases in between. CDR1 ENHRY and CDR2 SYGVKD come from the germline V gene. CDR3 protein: CAISETGYNEQFF. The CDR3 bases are TGTGCCATCAGTGAGACAGGTTACAATGAGCAGTTCTTC.

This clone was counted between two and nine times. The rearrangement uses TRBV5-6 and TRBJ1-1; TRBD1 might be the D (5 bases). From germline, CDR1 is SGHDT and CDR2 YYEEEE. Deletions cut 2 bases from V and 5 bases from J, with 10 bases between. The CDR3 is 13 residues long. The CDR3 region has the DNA TGTGCCAGCAGCTTCCGATGGGGGACTGAAGCTTTCTTT. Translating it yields CASSFRWGTEAFF. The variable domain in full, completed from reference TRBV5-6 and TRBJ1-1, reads DAGVTQSPTHLIKTRGQQVTLRCSPKSGHDTVSWYQQALGQGPQFIFQYYEEEERQRGNFPDRFSGHQFPNYSSELNVNALLLGDSALYLCASSFRWGTEAFFGQGTRLTVV.

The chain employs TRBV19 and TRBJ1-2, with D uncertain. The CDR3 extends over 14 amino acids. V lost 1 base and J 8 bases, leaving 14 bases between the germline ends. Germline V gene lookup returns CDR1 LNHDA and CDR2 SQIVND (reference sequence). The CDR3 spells CASSIGSPRGGYTF. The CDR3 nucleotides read TGTGCCAGTAGTATAGGCAGCCCCCGAGGAGGCTACACCTTC.

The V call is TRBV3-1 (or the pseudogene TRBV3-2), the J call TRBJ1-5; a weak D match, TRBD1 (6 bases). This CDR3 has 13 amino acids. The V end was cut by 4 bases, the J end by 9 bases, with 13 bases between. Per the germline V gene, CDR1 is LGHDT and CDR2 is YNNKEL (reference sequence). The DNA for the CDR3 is TGTGCCAGCAGCCCCCGAGGGGGTGGGCCCCAGCATTTT. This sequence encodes CASSPRGGGPQHF.

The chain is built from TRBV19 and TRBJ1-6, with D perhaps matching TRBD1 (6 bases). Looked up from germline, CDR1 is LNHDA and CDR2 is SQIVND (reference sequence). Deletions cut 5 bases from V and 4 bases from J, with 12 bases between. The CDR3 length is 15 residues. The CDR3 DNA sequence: TGTGCCAGTAGTGGGCAACAGGGTTATAATTCACCCCTCCACTTT. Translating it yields CASSGQQGYNSPLHF.

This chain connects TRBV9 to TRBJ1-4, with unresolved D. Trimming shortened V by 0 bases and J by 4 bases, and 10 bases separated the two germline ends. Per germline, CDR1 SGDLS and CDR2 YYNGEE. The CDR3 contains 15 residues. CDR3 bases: TGTGCCAGCAGCGTAGGTCAGGTCTATAATGAAAAACTGTTTTTT. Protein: CASSVGQVYNEKLFF.

The CDR3 DNA reads as TGTGCCAGCAGTTCGGACAGGGGGAATGGTGGGGAGCTGTTTTTT. It encodes CASSSDRGNGGELFF. The V call is TRBV6-6, the J call TRBJ2-2, with 10 bases aligning to TRBD1. Germline-derived CDR1 and CDR2 are MNHNY and SVGAGI (reference sequence). The CDR3 totals 15 residues. With 4 bases clipped from V and 8 bases from J, the junction kept 7 bases outside the gene matches.

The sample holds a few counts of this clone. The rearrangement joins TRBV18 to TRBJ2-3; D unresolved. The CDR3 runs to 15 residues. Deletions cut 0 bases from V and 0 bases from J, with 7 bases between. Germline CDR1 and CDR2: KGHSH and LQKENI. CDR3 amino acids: CASSPPSVSTDTQYF. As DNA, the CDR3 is TGTGCCAGCTCACCACCTTCAGTCAGCACAGATACGCAGTATTTT. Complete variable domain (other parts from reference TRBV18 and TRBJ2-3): NAGVMQNPRHLVRRRGQEARLRCSPMKGHSHVYWYRQLPEEGLKFMVYLQKENIIDESGMPKERFSAEFPKEGPSILRIQQVVRGDSAAYFCASSPPSVSTDTQYFGPGTRLTVL.

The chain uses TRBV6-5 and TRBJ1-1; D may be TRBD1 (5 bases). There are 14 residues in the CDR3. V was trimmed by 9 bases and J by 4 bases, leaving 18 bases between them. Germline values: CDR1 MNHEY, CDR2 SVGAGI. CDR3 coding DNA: TGTGCCAGTTCAGGGTCTTCTTTCCCCACTGAAGCTTTCTTT. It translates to CASSGSSFPTEAFF.

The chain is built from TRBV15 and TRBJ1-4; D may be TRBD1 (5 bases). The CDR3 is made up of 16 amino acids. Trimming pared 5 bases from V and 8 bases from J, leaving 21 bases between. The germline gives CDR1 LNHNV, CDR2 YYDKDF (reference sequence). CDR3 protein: CATSPYAGTGREKLFF. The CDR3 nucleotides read TGTGCCACCAGCCCTTATGCGGGAACAGGCCGGGAAAAACTGTTTTTT. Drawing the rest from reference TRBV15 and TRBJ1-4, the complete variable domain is DAMVIQNPRYQVTQFGKPVTLSCSQTLNHNVMYWYQQKSSQAPKLLFHYYDKDFNNEADTPDNFQSRRPNTSFCFLDIRSPGLGDTAMYLCATSPYAGTGREKLFFGSGTQLSVL.

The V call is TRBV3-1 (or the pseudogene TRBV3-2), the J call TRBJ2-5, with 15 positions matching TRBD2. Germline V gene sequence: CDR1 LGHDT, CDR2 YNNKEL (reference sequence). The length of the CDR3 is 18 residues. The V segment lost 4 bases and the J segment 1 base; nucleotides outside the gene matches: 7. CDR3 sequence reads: CASSLAGLAGGPQETQYF. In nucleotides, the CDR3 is TGTGCCAGCAGCCTCGCCGGACTAGCGGGGGGGCCCCAAGAGACCCAGTACTTC.

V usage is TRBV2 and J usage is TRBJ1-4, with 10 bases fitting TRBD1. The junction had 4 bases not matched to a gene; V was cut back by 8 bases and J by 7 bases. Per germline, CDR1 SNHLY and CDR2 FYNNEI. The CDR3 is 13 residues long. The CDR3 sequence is CASGGTGVEKLFF. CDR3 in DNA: TGTGCCAGCGGCGGGACAGGGGTTGAAAAACTGTTTTTT.

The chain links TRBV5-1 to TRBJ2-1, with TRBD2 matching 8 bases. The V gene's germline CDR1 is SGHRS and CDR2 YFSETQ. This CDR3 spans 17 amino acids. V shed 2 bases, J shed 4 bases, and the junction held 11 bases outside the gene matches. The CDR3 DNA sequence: TGCGCCAGCAGCTTAGGCGGGGGGTCCCCTCTATACAATGAGCAGTTCTTC. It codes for CASSLGGGSPLYNEQFF. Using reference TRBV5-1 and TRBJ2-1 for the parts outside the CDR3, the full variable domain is KAGVTQTPRYLIKTRGQQVTLSCSPISGHRSVSWYQQTPGQGLQFLFEYFSETQRNKGNFPGRFSGRQFSNSRSEMNVSTLELGDSALYLCASSLGGGSPLYNEQFFGPGTRLTVL.

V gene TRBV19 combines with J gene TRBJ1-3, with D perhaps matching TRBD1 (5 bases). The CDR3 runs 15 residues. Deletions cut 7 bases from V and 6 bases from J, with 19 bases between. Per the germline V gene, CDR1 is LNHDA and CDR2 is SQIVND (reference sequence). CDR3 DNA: TGTGCCAGTACCAGCCGCGGGGGAGTCGCAAACACCATATATTTT. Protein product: CASTSRGGVANTIYF.

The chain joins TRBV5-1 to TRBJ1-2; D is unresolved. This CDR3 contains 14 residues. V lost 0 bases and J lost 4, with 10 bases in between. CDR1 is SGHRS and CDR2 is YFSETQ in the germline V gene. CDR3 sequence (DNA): TGCGCCAGCAGCTTGGAACAGAGCGGCTATGGCTACACCTTC. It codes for CASSLEQSGYGYTF. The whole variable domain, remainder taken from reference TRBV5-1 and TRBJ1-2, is KAGVTQTPRYLIKTRGQQVTLSCSPISGHRSVSWYQQTPGQGLQFLFEYFSETQRNKGNFPGRFSGRQFSNSRSEMNVSTLELGDSALYLCASSLEQSGYGYTFGSGTRLTVV.

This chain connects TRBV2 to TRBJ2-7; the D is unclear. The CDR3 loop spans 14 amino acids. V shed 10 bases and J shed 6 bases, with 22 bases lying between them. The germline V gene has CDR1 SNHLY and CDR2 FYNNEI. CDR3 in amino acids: CATNDNSPLSEQYF. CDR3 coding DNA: TGTGCCACCAATGACAACTCTCCCCTCAGCGAGCAGTACTTC.

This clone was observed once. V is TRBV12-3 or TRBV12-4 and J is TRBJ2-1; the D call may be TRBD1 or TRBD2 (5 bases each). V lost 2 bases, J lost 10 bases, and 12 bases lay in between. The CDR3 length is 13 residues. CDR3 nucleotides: TGTGCCAGCAGTTTATTGGGGGTCAAGGAGCAGTTCTTC. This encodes CASSLLGVKEQFF.

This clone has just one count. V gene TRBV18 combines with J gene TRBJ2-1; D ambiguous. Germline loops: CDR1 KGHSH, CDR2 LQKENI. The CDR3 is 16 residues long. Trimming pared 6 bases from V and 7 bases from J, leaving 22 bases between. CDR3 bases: TGTGCCAGCTCTAAGTATACTTTCCTATCGTGGAATGAGCAGTTCTTC. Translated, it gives CASSKYTFLSWNEQFF.

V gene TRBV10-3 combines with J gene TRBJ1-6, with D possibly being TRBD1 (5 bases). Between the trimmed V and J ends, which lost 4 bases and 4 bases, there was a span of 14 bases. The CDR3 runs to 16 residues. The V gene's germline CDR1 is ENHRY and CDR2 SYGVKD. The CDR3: CAISATETAYNSPLHF. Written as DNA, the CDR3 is TGTGCCATCAGTGCCACAGAGACAGCGTATAATTCACCCCTCCACTTT.

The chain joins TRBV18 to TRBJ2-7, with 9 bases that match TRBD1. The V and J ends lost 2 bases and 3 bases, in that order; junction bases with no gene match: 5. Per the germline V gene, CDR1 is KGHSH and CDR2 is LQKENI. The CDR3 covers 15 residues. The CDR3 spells CASSPGGQGYYEQYF. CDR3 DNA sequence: TGTGCCAGCTCACCAGGGGGACAGGGATACTACGAGCAGTACTTC.